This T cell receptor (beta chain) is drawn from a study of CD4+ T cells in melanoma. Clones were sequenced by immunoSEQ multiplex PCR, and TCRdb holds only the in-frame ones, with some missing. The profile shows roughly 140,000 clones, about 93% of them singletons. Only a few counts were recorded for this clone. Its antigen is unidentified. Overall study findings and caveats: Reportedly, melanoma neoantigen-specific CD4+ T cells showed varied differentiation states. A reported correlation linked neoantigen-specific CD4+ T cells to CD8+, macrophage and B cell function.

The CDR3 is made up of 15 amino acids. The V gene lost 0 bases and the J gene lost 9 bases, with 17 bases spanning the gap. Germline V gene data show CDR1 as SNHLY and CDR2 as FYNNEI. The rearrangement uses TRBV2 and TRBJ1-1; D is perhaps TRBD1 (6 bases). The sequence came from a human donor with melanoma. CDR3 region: CASSEAQGGRVKAFF. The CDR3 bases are TGTGCCAGCAGTGAAGCGCAAGGGGGGCGGGTTAAAGCTTTCTTT.